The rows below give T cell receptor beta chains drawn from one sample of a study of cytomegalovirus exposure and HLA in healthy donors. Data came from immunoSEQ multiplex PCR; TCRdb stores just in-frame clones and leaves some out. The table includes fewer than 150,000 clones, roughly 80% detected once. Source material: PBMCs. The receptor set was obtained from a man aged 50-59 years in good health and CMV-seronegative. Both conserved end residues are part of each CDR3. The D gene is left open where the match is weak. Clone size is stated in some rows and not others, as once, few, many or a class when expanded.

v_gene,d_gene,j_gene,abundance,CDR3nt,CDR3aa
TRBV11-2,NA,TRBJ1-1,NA,TGTGCCAGCAGCTCGAGGTACACTGAAGCTTTCTTT,CASSSRYTEAFF
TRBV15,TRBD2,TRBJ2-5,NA,TGTGCCACCAGCAGAGCTTTCGAATCGCGGGAGGAGACCCAGTACTTC,CATSRAFESREETQYF
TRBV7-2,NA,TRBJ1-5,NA,TGTGCCAGCAGCTTAGTTCGGGGGGGACGGTCGCCCCAGCATTTT,CASSLVRGGRSPQHF
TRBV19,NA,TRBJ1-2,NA,TGTGCCAGTAGTATGGTGTTCCGACAGCGGGCTAACTATGGCTACACCTTC,CASSMVFRQRANYGYTF
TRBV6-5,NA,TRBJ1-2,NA,TGTGCCAGCAGATATCCAGGGTTTAACGGCTACACCTTC,CASRYPGFNGYTF
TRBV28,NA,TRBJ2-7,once,TGTGCCAGCACTCTCGACCAGGCCTGGACCTACGAGCAGTACTTC,CASTLDQAWTYEQYF
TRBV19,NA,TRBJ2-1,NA,TGTGCCAGTTCCACAGGGAGCTCCTACAATGAGCAGTTCTTC,CASSTGSSYNEQFF
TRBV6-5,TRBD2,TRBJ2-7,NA,TGTGCCAGCAGGACTCCGGGGGGGAGCAACGCCGCACAGTACTTC,CASRTPGGSNAAQYF
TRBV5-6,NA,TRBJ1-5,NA,TGTGCCAGCAGCTTGGTTGGGGGGTCAGGAGATCAGCCCCAGCATTTT,CASSLVGGSGDQPQHF
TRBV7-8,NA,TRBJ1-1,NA,TGTGCCAGCAGCCTAAGGGGTGATTACACTGAAGCTTTCTTT,CASSLRGDYTEAFF
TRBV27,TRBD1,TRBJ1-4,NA,TGTGCCGGCAGTTCCTTACCATGGACAGGGTTCGCTGAAAAACTGTTTTTT,CAGSSLPWTGFAEKLFF
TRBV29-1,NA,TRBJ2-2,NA,TGCAGCGTTAAGCCAGGGCCTGCCGGGGAGCTGTTTTTT,CSVKPGPAGELFF
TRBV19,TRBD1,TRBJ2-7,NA,TGTGCCACCCGCTCCGGGACAGGGGAAAGAGGCGACGAGCAGTACTTC,CATRSGTGERGDEQYF
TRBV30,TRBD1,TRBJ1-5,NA,TGTGCCTGGAAGACAGGGATCGGAAATCAGCCCCAGCATTTT,CAWKTGIGNQPQHF
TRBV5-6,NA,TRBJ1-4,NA,TGTGCCAGCAGCTTGAACAGCCCTAATGAAAAACTGTTTTTT,CASSLNSPNEKLFF
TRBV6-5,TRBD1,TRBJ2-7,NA,TGTGCCAGCACACATGGGACAGGGGGACACGAGCAGCACTTC,CASTHGTGGHEQHF
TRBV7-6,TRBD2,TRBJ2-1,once,TGTGCCAGCAGCAAACCCGGGACTAGCCACAATGAGCAGTTCTTC,CASSKPGTSHNEQFF
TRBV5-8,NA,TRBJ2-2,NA,TGTGCCAGCAGCTTTGGGGGGAAGTCCGCCGGGGAGCTGTTTTTT,CASSFGGKSAGELFF
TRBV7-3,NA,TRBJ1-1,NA,TGTGCCAGCAGCTTAGGCGGAGGGACTGAAGCTTTCTTT,CASSLGGGTEAFF
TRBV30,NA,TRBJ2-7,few,TGTGCCTGGAGTCTCGGGGTCTCCTACGAGCAGTACTTC,CAWSLGVSYEQYF
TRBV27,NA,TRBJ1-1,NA,TGTGCCAGCAGGGGGCCGGGGAACACTGAAGCTTTCTTT,CASRGPGNTEAFF
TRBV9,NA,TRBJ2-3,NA,TGTGCCAGCACTCGAACGGATGGACTTACCCTTGCCACAGATACGCAGTATTTT,CASTRTDGLTLATDTQYF
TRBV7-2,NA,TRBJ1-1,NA,TGTGCCAGCAGCTTAGACGCCGGGGGAGAAGCTTTCTTT,CASSLDAGGEAFF
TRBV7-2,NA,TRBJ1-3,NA,TGTGCCAGCAGCTTAAGCGGCGGAAACACCATATATTTT,CASSLSGGNTIYF
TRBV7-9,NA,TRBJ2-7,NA,TGTGCCAGCAGCTTAGGTGGGAGAGAAACCCCCTACGAGCAGTACTTC,CASSLGGRETPYEQYF
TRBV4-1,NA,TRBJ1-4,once,TGCGCCAGCAGCCAAGTCTATAATGAAAAACTGTTTTTT,CASSQVYNEKLFF
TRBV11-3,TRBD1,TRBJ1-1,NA,TGTGCCAGCAGTTATGGACAGGGTAACACTGAAGCTTTCTTT,CASSYGQGNTEAFF